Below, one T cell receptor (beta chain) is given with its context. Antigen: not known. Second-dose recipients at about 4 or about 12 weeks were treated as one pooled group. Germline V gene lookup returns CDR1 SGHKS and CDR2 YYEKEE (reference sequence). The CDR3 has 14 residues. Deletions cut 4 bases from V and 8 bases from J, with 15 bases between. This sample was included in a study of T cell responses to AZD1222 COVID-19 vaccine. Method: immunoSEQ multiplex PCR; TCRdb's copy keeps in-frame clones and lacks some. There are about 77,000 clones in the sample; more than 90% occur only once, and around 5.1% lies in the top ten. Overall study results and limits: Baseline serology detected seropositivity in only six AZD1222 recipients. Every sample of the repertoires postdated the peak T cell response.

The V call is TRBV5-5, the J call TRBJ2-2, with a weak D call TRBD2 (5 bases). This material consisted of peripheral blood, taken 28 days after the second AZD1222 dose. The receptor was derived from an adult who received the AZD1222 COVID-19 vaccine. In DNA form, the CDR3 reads TGTGCCAGCAGCAAGGACTCCCTTGTGGGGGAGCTGTTTTTT. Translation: CASSKDSLVGELFF.